Following are 20 T cell receptor beta chains from one sample sequenced in a study of beta chain features in type 1 diabetes. The sequenced template was cDNA made from the entire isolated RNA. The repertoire was sequenced with immunoSEQ multiplex PCR; TCRdb's copy has only in-frame clones and lacks some. This table has roughly 230,000 clones, around 10% appearing once. Sequenced material: naive CD4+ T cells from blood. The origin of the receptors is a woman aged 18-29 years in good health.

This clone came up a few times. The chain links TRBV30 to TRBJ1-3; D possibly corresponds to TRBD1 (5 bases). V lost 0 bases and J lost 4, with 13 bases in between. This CDR3 region has 15 residues. Germline CDR1 reads GTSNPN; CDR2 reads SVGIG (reference sequence). The CDR3 DNA sequence: TGTGCCTGGAGTGTTAGGGGACTTCCAGGAAACACCATATATTTT. Amino acids: CAWSVRGLPGNTIYF.

This clone was seen only a few times. This CDR3 reads CASSIRDRGSGGSPLHF. CDR3 nucleotide sequence: TGTGCCAGCAGTATCCGGGACAGGGGTTCGGGCGGTTCACCCCTCCACTTT. The chain employs TRBV25-1 and TRBJ1-6; 10 bases fit TRBD1. Per germline, CDR1 MGHDK and CDR2 SYGVNS. The J segment lost 9 bases and the V segment lost 5 bases, leaving 13 bases of the junction unmatched. There are 17 residues in the CDR3.

The chain combines TRBV25-1 with TRBJ1-6; D unresolved. The CDR3 spans 13 residues. Germline assignment: CDR1 MGHDK and CDR2 SYGVNS. The ends were cut back, 6 bases at V and 3 bases at J, with 6 bases in the middle. The CDR3 loop is CASRTNYNSPLHF. CDR3 coding DNA: TGTGCCAGCAGGACAAACTATAATTCACCCCTCCACTTT.

This clone has just a few counts. This CDR3 reads CASSQDAHYYEQYF. The CDR3 DNA sequence: TGTGCCAGCAGCCAAGATGCGCACTACTACGAGCAGTACTTC. The V gene is TRBV4-2, the J gene TRBJ2-7; D remains unclear. Trimming took off 0 bases at V and 3 bases at J, with 9 bases between the two ends. Germline V lookup: CDR1 LGHNA, CDR2 YNFKEQ. The CDR3 covers 14 residues.

The chain recombines TRBV6-5 with TRBJ2-1, with 7 bases aligning to TRBD2. There are 15 residues in the CDR3. Germline V gene data show CDR1 as MNHEY and CDR2 as SVGAGI. After removal of 6 bases from V and 0 bases from J, the junction contained 5 bases not matched to a gene. Here the CDR3 reads CASSRDYFSYNEQFF. The CDR3 nucleotides read TGTGCCAGCAGCCGGGACTATTTCTCCTACAATGAGCAGTTCTTC.

This clone occurred a few times. This chain joins TRBV25-1 and TRBJ1-2; possibly TRBD1 for D (5 bases). CDR3 length: 15 amino acids. Trimming took 1 base from V and 2 from J, leaving 11 bases between them. From germline, CDR1 is MGHDK and CDR2 SYGVNS. CDR3: CASSEFQGTNYGYTF. The DNA for the CDR3 is TGTGCCAGCAGTGAATTTCAGGGAACGAACTATGGCTACACCTTC.

This clone occurred a few times. This chain uses TRBV19 with TRBJ1-2; 7 bases fit TRBD1. Unmatched junction bases numbered 11, after V lost 11 bases and J lost 2 bases. The CDR3 is made up of 14 amino acids. Per germline, CDR1 LNHDA and CDR2 SQIVND (reference sequence). The CDR3 loop reads CACLSRQGNYGYTF. CDR3 nucleotide sequence: TGTGCCTGCCTATCTAGACAGGGAAACTATGGCTACACCTTC.

A single count supports this clone. This chain links TRBV4-1 with TRBJ1-5; TRBD1 might be the D (6 bases). Germline V lookup: CDR1 MGHRA, CDR2 YSYEKL. This CDR3 has 16 amino acids. Between the trimmed V and J ends, which lost 3 bases and 1 base, there was a span of 13 bases. CDR3 nucleotides: TGCGCCAGCAGCCACAAGCGAGGACAGAGCAATCAGCCCCAGCATTTT. Protein sequence: CASSHKRGQSNQPQHF.

The chain links TRBV28 to TRBJ2-1; D may be TRBD1 (7 bases). The CDR3 length is 13 residues. Germline V gives CDR1 MDHEN, CDR2 SYDVKM. Trimming took 7 bases from V and 8 from J, leaving 15 bases between them. Written as DNA, the CDR3 is TGTGCCAGCACCGGCGACAGGGAGGATGAGCAGTTCTTC. This sequence encodes CASTGDREDEQFF.

The table lists this clone with many counts. The CDR3 DNA reads as TGTGCCTGGAGTATAAGACAGGGGAACATTCAGTACTTC. This encodes CAWSIRQGNIQYF. V usage is TRBV30 and J usage is TRBJ2-4; 8 bases align to TRBD1. Trimming removed 2 bases from V and 7 bases from J; junction bases left unmatched: 4. The V gene's germline CDR1 is GTSNPN and CDR2 SVGIG (reference sequence). The CDR3 extends over 13 amino acids.

This chain connects TRBV16 to TRBJ1-2; weak D call: TRBD1 (6 bases). Germline-derived CDR1 and CDR2 are KGHSY and FQNENV. The CDR3 runs to 15 residues. Trimming took 2 bases from V and 1 from J, leaving 11 bases between them. Written as DNA, the CDR3 is TGTGCCAGCAGCCAAGGGCGAGGGGGTAACTATGGCTACACCTTC. It translates to CASSQGRGGNYGYTF.

A few counts support this clone. The chain couples TRBV7-9 to TRBJ1-4; the match to TRBD1 covers 8 bases. Unmatched junction bases numbered 7, after V lost 7 bases and J lost 6 bases. The CDR3 length is 14 residues. CDR1 is SEHNR, CDR2 FQNEAQ, per germline (reference sequence). CDR3 protein: CASTGQEGDEKLFF. CDR3 nucleotides: TGTGCCAGCACGGGACAGGAGGGGGATGAAAAACTGTTTTTT.

This clone was recorded a few times. For the CDR3, the DNA is TGTGCCAGTAGGGCATTAGCCAAAAACATTCAGTACTTC. Amino acid sequence: CASRALAKNIQYF. The chain has TRBV19 and TRBJ2-4, with no clear D. The V gene's germline CDR1 is LNHDA and CDR2 SQIVND (reference sequence). The germline V and J ends were trimmed by 6 bases and 0 bases, with 6 bases remaining between them. This CDR3 has 13 amino acids.

In this sample, this clone turned up a few times. This chain connects TRBV4-1 to TRBJ2-7; D ambiguous. Germline-derived CDR1 and CDR2 are MGHRA and YSYEKL. The CDR3 spans 13 residues. Trimming took off 1 base at V and 6 bases at J, with 10 bases between the two ends. The CDR3 DNA reads TGCGCCAGCAGCCAAGCTCTAGTATCCGAGCAGTACTTC. Translation gives CASSQALVSEQYF.

The genes are TRBV7-9 and TRBJ1-1; 9 nucleotides match TRBD1. Trimming took 2 bases from V and 3 from J; bases not matched to a gene: 7. The CDR3 is made up of 16 amino acids. The V gene's germline CDR1 is SEHNR and CDR2 FQNEAQ (reference sequence). The CDR3 spells CASSLRKRDRDTEAFF. Written as DNA, the CDR3 is TGTGCCAGCAGCTTACGTAAAAGGGACAGGGACACTGAAGCTTTCTTT.

The chain links TRBV18 to TRBJ2-7; no firm D call. V shed 2 bases and J shed 2 bases, with 4 bases lying between them. CDR1 KGHSH and CDR2 LQKENI come from the germline V gene. This CDR3 has 12 amino acids. CDR3 region: CASSPGPYEQYF. CDR3 coding DNA: TGTGCCAGCTCACCAGGCCCCTACGAGCAGTACTTC.

The gene calls are TRBV4-1 and TRBJ2-3, with TRBD2 matching 10 bases. The CDR3 is 20 residues long. V was clipped by 0 bases and J by 0 bases; unmatched bases: 12. Germline CDR1 and CDR2: MGHRA and YSYEKL. CDR3 region: CASSQDWGAGGASSTDTQYF. CDR3 bases: TGCGCCAGCAGCCAAGATTGGGGAGCGGGGGGGGCCTCTAGCACAGATACGCAGTATTTT.

The chain employs TRBV19 and TRBJ2-3; D might be TRBD1 (6 bases). Germline V gives CDR1 LNHDA, CDR2 SQIVND (reference sequence). V dropped 4 bases and J dropped 1 base, with 12 bases sitting between them. The CDR3 contains 15 residues. The CDR3 coding sequence is TGTGCCAGTAGTACTGGACAGACGGGCACAGATACGCAGTATTTT. Its translation is CASSTGQTGTDTQYF.

This chain connects TRBV11-2 to TRBJ2-4, with TRBD2 matching 14 bases. Germline lookup yields CDR1 SGHAT and CDR2 FQNNGV. The CDR3 totals 19 residues. Trimming cost V 4 bases and J 0 bases; bases outside gene matches: 8. The DNA for the CDR3 is TGTGCCAGCAGCTCGGGACTAGCGGGAGATACGGTAGCCAAAAACATTCAGTACTTC. The encoded protein is CASSSGLAGDTVAKNIQYF.

V and J are TRBV18 and TRBJ2-7; D call uncertain. Germline values: CDR1 KGHSH, CDR2 LQKENI. The V end was cut by 0 bases, the J end by 0 bases, with 12 bases between. The CDR3 length is 16 residues. CDR3 residues: CASSPPKLRSSYEQYF. CDR3 bases: TGTGCCAGCTCACCACCGAAGCTCCGGAGCTCCTACGAGCAGTACTTC.